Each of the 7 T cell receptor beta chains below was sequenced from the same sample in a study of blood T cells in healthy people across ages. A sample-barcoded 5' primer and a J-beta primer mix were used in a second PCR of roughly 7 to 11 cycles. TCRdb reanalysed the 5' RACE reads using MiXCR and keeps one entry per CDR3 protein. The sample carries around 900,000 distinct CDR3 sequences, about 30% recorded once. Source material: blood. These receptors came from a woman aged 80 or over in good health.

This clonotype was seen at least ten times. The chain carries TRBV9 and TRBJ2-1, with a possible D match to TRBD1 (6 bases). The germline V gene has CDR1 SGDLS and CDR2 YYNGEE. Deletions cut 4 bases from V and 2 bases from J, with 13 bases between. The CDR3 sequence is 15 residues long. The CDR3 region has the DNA TGTGCCAGCAGCCCCCGGGACACCCCCTACAATGAGCAGTTCTTC. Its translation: CASSPRDTPYNEQFF.

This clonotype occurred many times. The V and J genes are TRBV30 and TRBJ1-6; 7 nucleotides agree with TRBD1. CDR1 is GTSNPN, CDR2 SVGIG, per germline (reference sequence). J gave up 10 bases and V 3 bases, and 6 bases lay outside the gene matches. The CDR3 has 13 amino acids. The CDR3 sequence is CAWRVQGYSPLHF. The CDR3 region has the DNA TGTGCCTGGAGGGTACAGGGGTACTCACCCCTCCACTTT.

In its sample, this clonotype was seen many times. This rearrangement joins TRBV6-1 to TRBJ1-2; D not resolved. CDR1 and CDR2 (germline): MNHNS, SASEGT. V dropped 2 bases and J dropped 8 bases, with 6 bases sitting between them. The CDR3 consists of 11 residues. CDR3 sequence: CASSESRGYTF. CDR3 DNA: TGTGCCAGCAGTGAATCCAGGGGCTACACCTTC.

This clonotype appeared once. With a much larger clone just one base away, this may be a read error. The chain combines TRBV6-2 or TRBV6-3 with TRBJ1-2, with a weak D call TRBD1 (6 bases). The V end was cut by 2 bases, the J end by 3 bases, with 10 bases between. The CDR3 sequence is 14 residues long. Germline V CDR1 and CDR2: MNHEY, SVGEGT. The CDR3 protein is CASSYADSYYGYTF. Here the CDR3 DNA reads TGTGCCAGCAGTTACGCGGACAGCTACTATGGCTACACCTTC.

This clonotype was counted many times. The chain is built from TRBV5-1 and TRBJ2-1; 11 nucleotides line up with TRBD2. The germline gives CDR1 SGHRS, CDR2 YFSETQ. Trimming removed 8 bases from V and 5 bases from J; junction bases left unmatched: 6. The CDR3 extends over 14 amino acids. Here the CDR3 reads CASASSGGHNEQFF. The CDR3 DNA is TGCGCCAGTGCCTCTAGCGGGGGGCACAATGAGCAGTTCTTC.

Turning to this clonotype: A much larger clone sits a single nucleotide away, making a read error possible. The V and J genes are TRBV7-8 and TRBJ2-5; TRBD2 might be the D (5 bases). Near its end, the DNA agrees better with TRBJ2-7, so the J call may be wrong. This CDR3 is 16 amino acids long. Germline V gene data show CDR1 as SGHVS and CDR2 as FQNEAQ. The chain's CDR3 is CASSLGPPTVRGEQYF. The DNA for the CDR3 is TGTGCCAGCAGCTTAGGCCCACCCACCGTCCGGGGCGAGCAGTACTTC.

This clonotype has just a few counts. CDR3: CASSSQNQPQHF. Here the CDR3 DNA reads TGTGCCAGCAGTTCCCAAAATCAGCCCCAGCATTTT. The chain joins TRBV12-3 or TRBV12-4 to TRBJ1-5; no clear D gene. Trimming removed 4 bases at V and 4 bases at J, with 5 bases between. This CDR3 has 12 amino acids.